The clone carrying this TCR beta chain was seen repeatedly, ten times or more. The antigen is undetermined. Uncontrolled infection, other autoimmune disease, pregnancy or lactation disqualified patients from enrolment. Diagnoses rested on clinical symptoms, serum thyroxine and TRAb, thyroid ultrasound and orbital computed tomography. Cells are PBMCs isolated from roughly 10 ml of fresh blood. This entry belongs to a study of T cells in Graves' hyperthyroidism and ophthalmopathy. Notes on the study in general: Most thyroid clonotypes expanded above 0.001 were also detected in blood.

RNA transcripts yielded amplified TCR beta CDR3 regions. The TCR CDR3 first-round RT-PCR relied on the HTBI primer set. MiXCR, run by TCRdb on the multiplex PCR reads, gives a single entry per CDR3 protein. The sample contains around 430,000 distinct CDR3 sequences, about 15% of which appear only once. This CDR3 has 16 amino acids. J was trimmed by 2 bases and V by 4 bases; bases with no gene match: 11. Per germline, CDR1 DFQATT and CDR2 SNEGSKA (reference sequence). This chain uses TRBV20-1 with TRBJ2-1; 7 bases agree with TRBD2. This receptor was obtained from a woman in her thirties with Graves' hyperthyroidism. The sequenced material came from blood. For the CDR3, the DNA is TGCAGTGCTAACCACGCTAGCGGTCCCGCCTACAATGAGCAGTTCTTC. Encoded protein: CSANHASGPAYNEQFF.